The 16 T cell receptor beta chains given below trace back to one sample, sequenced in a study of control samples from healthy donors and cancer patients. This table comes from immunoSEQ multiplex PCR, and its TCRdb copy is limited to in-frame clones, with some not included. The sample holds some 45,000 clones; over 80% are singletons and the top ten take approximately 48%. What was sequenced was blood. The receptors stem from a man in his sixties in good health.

CDR3 residues: CASSPTRVDGYTF. For the CDR3, the DNA is TGTGCCAGCAGCCCCACTCGGGTGGATGGCTACACCTTC. The rearrangement joins TRBV7-6 to TRBJ1-2; D remains unclear. Trimming shortened V by 5 bases and J by 6 bases, and 13 bases separated the two germline ends. The CDR3 consists of 13 residues. The germline V gene has CDR1 SGHVS and CDR2 FNYEAQ.

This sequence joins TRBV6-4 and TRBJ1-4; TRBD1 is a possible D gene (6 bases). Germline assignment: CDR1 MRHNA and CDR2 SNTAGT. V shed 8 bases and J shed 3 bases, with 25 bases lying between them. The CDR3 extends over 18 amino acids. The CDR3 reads CASHTRGRGGPSNEKLFF. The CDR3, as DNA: TGTGCCAGCCACACCAGGGGCCGGGGGGGCCCGTCTAATGAAAAACTGTTTTTT.

For the CDR3, the DNA is TGTGCCAGCAGGTCCGCCACCGGGGGTAACGAGCAGTACTTC. This translates into CASRSATGGNEQYF. V gene TRBV6-5 combines with J gene TRBJ2-7; TRBD2 might be the D (6 bases). This CDR3 has 14 residues. Trimming took 6 bases from V and 5 from J, leaving 17 bases between them. Germline CDR1 reads MNHEY; CDR2 reads SVGAGI.

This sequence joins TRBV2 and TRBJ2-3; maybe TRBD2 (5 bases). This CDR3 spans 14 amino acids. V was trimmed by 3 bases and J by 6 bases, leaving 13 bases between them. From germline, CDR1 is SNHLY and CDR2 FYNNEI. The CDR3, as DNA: TGTGCCAGCAGTGACATGATAGCGTTGGATACGCAGTATTTT. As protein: CASSDMIALDTQYF.

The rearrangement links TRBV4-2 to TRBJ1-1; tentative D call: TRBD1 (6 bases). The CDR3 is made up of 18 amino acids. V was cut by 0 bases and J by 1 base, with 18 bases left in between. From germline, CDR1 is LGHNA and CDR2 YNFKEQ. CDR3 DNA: TGTGCCAGCAGCCAAGATCCAGGGGTTTACAGGGAGAACACTGAAGCTTTCTTT. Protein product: CASSQDPGVYRENTEAFF.

This CDR3 is CATSDLAGENNQPQHF. The CDR3 DNA reads as TGTGCCACCAGTGATTTGGCAGGGGAAAACAATCAGCCCCAGCATTTT. This chain uses TRBV24-1 with TRBJ1-5; perhaps TRBD1 as D (6 bases). Germline-derived CDR1 and CDR2 are KGHDR and SFDVKD. This CDR3 is built from 16 residues. The V end lost 0 bases, the J end lost 3 bases, and 11 bases lay between the germline ends.

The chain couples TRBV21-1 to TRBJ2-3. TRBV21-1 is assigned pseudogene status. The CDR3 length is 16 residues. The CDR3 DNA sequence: TGTGCCAGCAGCAAAGTCAACCCCCCGAGCACAGATACGCAGTATTTT. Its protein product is CASSKVNPPSTDTQYF.

DNA for the CDR3: TGTGCCAGCAGTCCATCGAACACCGGGGAGCTGTTTTTT. This encodes CASSPSNTGELFF. The V call is TRBV7-2, the J call TRBJ2-2; D ambiguous. Trimming pared 6 bases from V and 0 bases from J, leaving 5 bases between. CDR1 SGHTA and CDR2 FQGNSA come from the germline V gene. The CDR3 loop spans 13 amino acids.

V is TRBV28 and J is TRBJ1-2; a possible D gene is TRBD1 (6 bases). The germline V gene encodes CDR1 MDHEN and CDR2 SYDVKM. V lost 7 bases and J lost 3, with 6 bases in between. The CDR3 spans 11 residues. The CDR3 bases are TGTGCCAGCACAGGGGACTATGGCTACACCTTC. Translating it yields CASTGDYGYTF.

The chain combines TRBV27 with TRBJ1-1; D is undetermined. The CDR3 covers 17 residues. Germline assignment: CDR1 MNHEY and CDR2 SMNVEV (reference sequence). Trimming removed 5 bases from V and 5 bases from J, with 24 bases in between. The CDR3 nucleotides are TGTGCCAGCAGTCCTTCCCCTATTTCTTGGGTAGGTACTGAAGCTTTCTTT. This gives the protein CASSPSPISWVGTEAFF.

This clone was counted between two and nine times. The CDR3 DNA sequence: TGTGCCAGCATGAGGGTAGCGGGGCCCCAGCATTTT. The encoded protein is CASMRVAGPQHF. The chain has TRBV2 and TRBJ1-5; no definite D call. Per the germline V gene, CDR1 is SNHLY and CDR2 is FYNNEI. The CDR3 length is 12 residues. Trimming removed 7 bases from V and 9 bases from J, with 13 bases in between. Supplemented by reference TRBV2 and TRBJ1-5, the full variable domain reads EPEVTQTPSHQVTQMGQEVILRCVPISNHLYFYWYRQILGQKVEFLVSFYNNEISEKSEIFDDQFSVERPDGSNFTLKIRSTKLEDSAMYFCASMRVAGPQHFGDGTRLSIL.

The CDR3 region is CASSLQIHSNQPQHF. The CDR3 coding sequence is TGTGCCAGCAGCTTACAAATTCATAGCAATCAGCCCCAGCATTTT. The V and J genes are TRBV5-5 and TRBJ1-5; no clear D gene. The CDR3 consists of 15 residues. V was trimmed by 2 bases and J by 0 bases, leaving 9 bases between them. CDR1 is SGHKS, CDR2 YYEKEE, per germline (reference sequence).

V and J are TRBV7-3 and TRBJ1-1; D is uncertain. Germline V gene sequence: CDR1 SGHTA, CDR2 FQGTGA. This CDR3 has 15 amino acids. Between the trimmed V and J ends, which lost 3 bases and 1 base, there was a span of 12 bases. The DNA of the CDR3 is TGTGCCAGCAGCTTTGATGACCGGGGGAACACTGAAGCTTTCTTT. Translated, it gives CASSFDDRGNTEAFF.

CDR3 sequence reads: CASSQGLASYNEQFF. CDR3 bases: TGTGCCAGCAGCCAAGGACTAGCTTCATACAATGAGCAGTTCTTC. The rearrangement links TRBV4-2 to TRBJ2-1; 7 bases agree with TRBD2. V gave up 1 base and J gave up 4 bases; unmatched junction bases: 4. This CDR3 region has 15 residues. Germline CDR1 reads LGHNA; CDR2 reads YNFKEQ.

The CDR3 reads CASIRQGLNTEAFF. CDR3 DNA: TGTGCCAGCATCCGACAGGGGCTGAACACTGAAGCTTTCTTT. The chain uses TRBV7-2 and TRBJ1-1, with TRBD1 matching 8 bases. Trimming took 7 bases from V and 0 from J; bases not matched to a gene: 4. From germline, CDR1 is SGHTA and CDR2 FQGNSA. This CDR3 contains 14 residues.

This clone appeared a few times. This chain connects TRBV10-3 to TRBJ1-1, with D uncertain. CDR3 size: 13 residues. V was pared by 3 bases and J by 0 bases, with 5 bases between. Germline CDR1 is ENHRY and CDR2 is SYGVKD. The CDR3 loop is CAISDQVNTEAFF. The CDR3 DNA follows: TGTGCCATCAGTGACCAAGTGAACACTGAAGCTTTCTTT.